Listed below are T cell receptor beta chains from one sample, sequenced in a study of blood T cell repertoires in COVID-19. Clones were sequenced by immunoSEQ multiplex PCR, and TCRdb holds only the in-frame ones, with some missing. The sample lists some 120,000 clones, 80% to 90% occurring once. Source material: peripheral blood. The receptors here all came from a man between 65 and 79 years old with active or convalescent COVID-19. The CDR3 runs from the conserved cysteine through the conserved F or W. The order of the fields is V gene, clone size, J gene, CDR3 length, D gene, CDR3 DNA, CDR3 protein. A D gene is named only where the DNA matches it firmly. A row's size may be missing; if present it is once, few, many or a size class.

>TRBV4-2|-|TRBJ2-2|17|TRBD2
TGTGCCAGCAGCCAGGGAAGGACTAGCGGGAACACCGGGGAGCTGTTTTTT
CASSQGRTSGNTGELFF
>TRBV4-1|-|TRBJ1-1|15|TRBD1
TGCGCCAGCAGCCTGAGGCAGGGGGATGACACTGAAGCTTTCTTT
CASSLRQGDDTEAFF
>TRBV7-2|-|TRBJ2-7|13|-
TGTGCCAGCAGCTCGACAGTTTCCTACGAGCAGTACTTC
CASSSTVSYEQYF
>TRBV6-5|-|TRBJ2-3|14|-
TGTGCCAGCAGTTATTTAGCGCGCACAGATACGCAGTATTTT
CASSYLARTDTQYF
>TRBV9|-|TRBJ2-1|17|TRBD2
TGTGCCAGCAGCGTATCCCCCGGGACTAGCGGGAGGAATGAGCAGTTCTTC
CASSVSPGTSGRNEQFF
>TRBV12-3/TRBV12-4|-|TRBJ1-2|12|-
TGTGCCAGCCGATTGACAGGCCGGGGCTACACCTTC
CASRLTGRGYTF
>TRBV4-1|-|TRBJ2-7|15|-
TGCGCCAGCAGCCAAGATTTCAGGTCTGCCTACGAGCAGTACTTC
CASSQDFRSAYEQYF
>TRBV30|-|TRBJ1-2|14|-
TGTGCCTGGGCCCCCAGGGATCGGCTCTATGGCTACACCTTC
CAWAPRDRLYGYTF
>TRBV19|-|TRBJ2-3|14|-
TGTGCCAGTAGTGTCGGAGGGCGCACAGATACGCAGTATTTT
CASSVGGRTDTQYF
>TRBV7-9|-|TRBJ2-1|15|TRBD1
TGTGCCAGCAGCCGAGGGACAGGGGCCTACAATGAGCAGTTCTTC
CASSRGTGAYNEQFF
>TRBV28|-|TRBJ2-2|17|-
TGTGCCAGCAGTTTTTGGGGGGGCGCGGGTAACACCGGGGAGCTGTTTTTT
CASSFWGGAGNTGELFF
>TRBV11-2|-|TRBJ1-4|19|-
TGTGCCAGCAGCTTAAAAATGAAGCAGCCGACTGGAACTAATGAAAAACTGTTTTTT
CASSLKMKQPTGTNEKLFF
>TRBV5-4|-|TRBJ2-5|16|TRBD1
TGTGCCAGCAGCTTGGGGGACAGGGGGCGCGGTGTGACCCAGTACTTC
CASSLGDRGRGVTQYF
>TRBV6-5|few|TRBJ2-5|14|-
TGTGCCAGCAGTTATGGGACTTCAGGAGGGACCCAGTACTTC
CASSYGTSGGTQYF
>TRBV28|-|TRBJ1-1|15|TRBD1
TGTGCCAGCATAGGGACAGGGGGCGTCTTAACTGAAGCTTTCTTT
CASIGTGGVLTEAFF
>TRBV6-2/TRBV6-3|-|TRBJ2-3|13|-
TGTGCCAGCAGTTATAACAGCGGCGATACGCAGTATTTT
CASSYNSGDTQYF
>TRBV3-1/TRBV3-2|-|TRBJ2-7|15|TRBD2
TGTGCCAGCAGCCCCGGGACTAGCGTGCCCTACGAGCAGTACTTC
CASSPGTSVPYEQYF
>TRBV6-2/TRBV6-3|-|TRBJ1-5|12|-
TGTGCCAGCAGCTGGGGGGATCAGCCCCAGCATTTT
CASSWGDQPQHF
>TRBV7-9|-|TRBJ1-1|13|-
TGTGCCAGCAGTCCACCAGGGGACACTGAAGCTTTCTTT
CASSPPGDTEAFF
>TRBV28|-|TRBJ1-4|14|TRBD1
TGTGCCAGCAGTTTAGGGATCGTTGGGGGACAGAAAGAATTT
CASSLGIVGGQKEF
>TRBV6-5|-|TRBJ1-5|15|-
TGTGCCAGCCAAATACAGAATCCAAGCAATCAGCCCCAGCATTTT
CASQIQNPSNQPQHF
>TRBV10-2|-|TRBJ2-5|14|TRBD1
TGCGCCAGCAGACGAGACAGGGGGTGGGAGACCCAGTACTTC
CASRRDRGWETQYF
>TRBV28|-|TRBJ2-2|14|TRBD1
TGTGCCAGTAAGGGACAGGCAAGAGGCGGGGAGCTGTTTTTT
CASKGQARGGELFF
>TRBV18|-|TRBJ1-4|14|-
TGTGCCAGCTCACCTCCGAACAACCTTGACTCTATTTCTTTT
CASSPPNNLDSISF
>TRBV18|-|TRBJ1-4|13|-
TGTGCCAGCTCAAACGAGGGAAGTGAAAAACTGTTTTTT
CASSNEGSEKLFF
>TRBV3-1/TRBV3-2|-|TRBJ2-2|12|-
TGTGCCAGCAGCCTCGGGACAGGGGAGCTGTTTTTT
CASSLGTGELFF
>TRBV21-1|once|TRBJ2-3|15|-
TGTGCCAGCAGCAAACCACTAGCGAGTACAGATACGCAGTATTTT
CASSKPLASTDTQYF
>TRBV18|-|TRBJ1-1|13|-
TGTGCCAGCTCACCTAGGGGAAGTACTGAAGCTTTCTTT
CASSPRGSTEAFF
>TRBV28|-|TRBJ1-5|16|-
TGTGCCAGCAGTTTATTGCGGGGGGAAGGCAATCAGCCCCAGCATTTT
CASSLLRGEGNQPQHF
>TRBV19|-|TRBJ2-7|14|-
TGTGCCAGTAGTATAGGGTCCAGGGGCGACGAGCAGTACTTC
CASSIGSRGDEQYF
>TRBV10-3|-|TRBJ1-4|14|-
TGTGCCATCAGTGACAGTGCAACTAATGAAAAACTGTTTTTT
CAISDSATNEKLFF
>TRBV19|-|TRBJ2-7|14|TRBD2
TGTGCCAGTAGTGGAGCGGGGGAGGCCTACGAGCAGTACTTC
CASSGAGEAYEQYF
>TRBV10-3|-|TRBJ2-3|15|TRBD2
TGTGCCATCAGTGGCACTAGCGGAAGCACAGATACGCAGTATTTT
CAISGTSGSTDTQYF
>TRBV11-2|-|TRBJ2-6|15|TRBD1
TGTGCCAGCAGCAGACAGGGCTTTGGGGCCAACGTCCTGACTTTC
CASSRQGFGANVLTF
>TRBV28|-|TRBJ2-2|17|TRBD2
TGTGCCAGCAGAGATCGGACTAGCGGGGGGAAAGGCGGGGAGCTGTTTTTT
CASRDRTSGGKGGELFF
>TRBV4-1|-|TRBJ1-1|15|-
TGCGCCAGCAGTTCAAGACGGGGAATGAACACTGAAGCTTTCTTT
CASSSRRGMNTEAFF
>TRBV12-3/TRBV12-4|-|TRBJ2-1|11|-
TGTGCCAGCAGTTTAGCAGCGCAGCAGTTCTTC
CASSLAAQQFF
>TRBV11-2|-|TRBJ2-3|14|-
TGTGCCAGCAGCGCCCAGGTGTTGGCAGATACGCAGTATTTT
CASSAQVLADTQYF
>TRBV5-1|-|TRBJ2-2|16|TRBD2
TGCGCCAGCAGCTTGGGCCTAGCGGGGAACACCGGGGAGCTGTTTTTT
CASSLGLAGNTGELFF
>TRBV27|few|TRBJ1-1|14|-
TGTGCCAGCAGTCCCAAGAAGAGGAACACTGAAGCTTTCTTT
CASSPKKRNTEAFF
>TRBV24-1|-|TRBJ2-5|16|TRBD1
TGTGCCACCAGTGATACGGACAGGGGTGGTCGAGAGACCCAGTACTTC
CATSDTDRGGRETQYF
>TRBV7-2|-|TRBJ2-4|16|TRBD2
TGTGCCAGCAGGAGTAGCGGGGGCCTAGCCAAAAACATTCAGTACTTC
CASRSSGGLAKNIQYF
>TRBV18|-|TRBJ1-5|14|-
TGTGCCAGCTCACCCGACAGCACAAATCAGCCCCAGCATTTT
CASSPDSTNQPQHF
>TRBV7-9|-|TRBJ1-2|13|-
TGTGCCAGCAGCTTAGCGGGGGGTCAGGGCTACACCTTC
CASSLAGGQGYTF
>TRBV27|-|TRBJ1-4|16|-
TGTGCCAGCCGTCGGACTGGACCCTACCTAGGTGAAAAACTGTTTTTT
CASRRTGPYLGEKLFF
>TRBV27|-|TRBJ1-3|17|TRBD1
TGTGCCAGCAGTTTAGGACAGGGACCAAGCTCTGGAAACACCATATATTTT
CASSLGQGPSSGNTIYF
>TRBV30|few|TRBJ1-3|13|-
TGTGCCTGGGGCGGAGGCTCTGGAAACACCATATATTTT
CAWGGGSGNTIYF
>TRBV28|once|TRBJ1-4|16|TRBD1
TGTGCCAGCAGCCCTAGGACAGGGTTGACTAATGAAAAACTGTTTTTT
CASSPRTGLTNEKLFF
>TRBV4-1|once|TRBJ1-6|17|-
TGCGCCAGCAGCCAAGAAATCGGTAGCTCCTATAATTCACCCCTCCACTTT
CASSQEIGSSYNSPLHF
>TRBV10-1|-|TRBJ2-1|14|-
TGCGCCAGCAGTGAGTCGAGCGTAGGCGATGAGCAGTTCTTC
CASSESSVGDEQFF
>TRBV11-2|-|TRBJ2-3|13|-
TGTGCCAGCAGCTTAGGAGGCACAGATACGCAGTATTTT
CASSLGGTDTQYF
>TRBV19|-|TRBJ2-6|17|-
TGTGCCAGTAGTATGGGCGAGTCCAGCTCTGGGGCCAACGTCCTGACTTTC
CASSMGESSSGANVLTF